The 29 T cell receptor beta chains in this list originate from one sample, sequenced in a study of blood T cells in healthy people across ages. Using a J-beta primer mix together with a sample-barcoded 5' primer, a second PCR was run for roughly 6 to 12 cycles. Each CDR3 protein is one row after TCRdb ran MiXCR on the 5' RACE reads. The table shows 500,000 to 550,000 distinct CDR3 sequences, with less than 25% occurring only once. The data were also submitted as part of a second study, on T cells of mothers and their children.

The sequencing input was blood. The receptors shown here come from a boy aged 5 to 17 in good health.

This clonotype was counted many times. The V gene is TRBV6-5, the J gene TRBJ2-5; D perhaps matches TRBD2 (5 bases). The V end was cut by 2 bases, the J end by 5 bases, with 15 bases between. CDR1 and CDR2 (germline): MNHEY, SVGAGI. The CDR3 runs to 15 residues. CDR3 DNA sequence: TGTGCCAGCAGTTACGGTACGGCTAGCTCGGAGACCCAGTACTTC. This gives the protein CASSYGTASSETQYF.

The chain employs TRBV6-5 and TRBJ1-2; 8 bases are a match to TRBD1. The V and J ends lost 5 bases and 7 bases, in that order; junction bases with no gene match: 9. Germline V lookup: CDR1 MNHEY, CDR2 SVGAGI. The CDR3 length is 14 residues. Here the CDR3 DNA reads TGTGCCAGCAGTGGCAGACAGGGGAACCGTGGCTACACCTTC. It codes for CASSGRQGNRGYTF.

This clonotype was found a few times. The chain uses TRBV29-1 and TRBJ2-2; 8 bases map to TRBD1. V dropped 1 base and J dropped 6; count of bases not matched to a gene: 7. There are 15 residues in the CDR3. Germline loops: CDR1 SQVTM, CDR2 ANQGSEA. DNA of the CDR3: TGCAGCGTTGAAGTGGGTGGGACAGGAGCCGGGGAGCTGTTTTTT. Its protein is CSVEVGGTGAGELFF.

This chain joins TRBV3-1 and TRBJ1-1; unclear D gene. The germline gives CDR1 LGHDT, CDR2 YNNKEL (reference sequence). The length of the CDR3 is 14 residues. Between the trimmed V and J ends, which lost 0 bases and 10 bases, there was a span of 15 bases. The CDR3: CASSQDATAVRAFF. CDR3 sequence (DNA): TGTGCCAGCAGCCAAGATGCGACGGCCGTACGAGCTTTCTTT.

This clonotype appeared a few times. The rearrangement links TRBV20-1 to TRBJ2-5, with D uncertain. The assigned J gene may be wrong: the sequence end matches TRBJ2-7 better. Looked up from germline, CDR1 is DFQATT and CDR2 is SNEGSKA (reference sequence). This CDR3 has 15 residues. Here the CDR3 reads CSASIFSRHPYEQYF. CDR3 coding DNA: TGCAGTGCTAGTATTTTTTCTAGACATCCCTACGAGCAGTACTTC.

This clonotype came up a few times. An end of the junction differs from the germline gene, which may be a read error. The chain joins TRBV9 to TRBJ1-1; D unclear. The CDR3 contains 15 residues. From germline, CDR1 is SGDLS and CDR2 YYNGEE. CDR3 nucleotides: TGTGCCAGCAGCGTAGGCCAGGTTATGAACTCTGAAGCTTTCTTT. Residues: CASSVGQVMNSEAFF.

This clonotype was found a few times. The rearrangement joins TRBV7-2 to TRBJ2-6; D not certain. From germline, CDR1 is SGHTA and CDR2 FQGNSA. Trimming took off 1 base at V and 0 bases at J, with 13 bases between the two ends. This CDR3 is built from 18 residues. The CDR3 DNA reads TGTGCCAGCAGCTTAGTTTCCCTGCATTCCTCTGGGGCCAACGTCCTGACTTTC. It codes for CASSLVSLHSSGANVLTF.

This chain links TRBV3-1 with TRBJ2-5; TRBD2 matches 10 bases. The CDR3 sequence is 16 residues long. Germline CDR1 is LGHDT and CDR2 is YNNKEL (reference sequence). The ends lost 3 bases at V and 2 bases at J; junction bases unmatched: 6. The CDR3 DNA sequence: TGTGCCAGCAGCCATTCTAGCGGGGGAGGGCAAGAGACCCAGTACTTC. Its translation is CASSHSSGGGQETQYF.

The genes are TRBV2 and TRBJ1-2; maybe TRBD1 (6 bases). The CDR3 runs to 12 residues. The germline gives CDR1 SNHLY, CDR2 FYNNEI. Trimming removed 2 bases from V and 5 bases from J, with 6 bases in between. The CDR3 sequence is CASSEQGYGYTF. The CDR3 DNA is TGTGCCAGCAGTGAACAGGGGTATGGCTACACCTTC.

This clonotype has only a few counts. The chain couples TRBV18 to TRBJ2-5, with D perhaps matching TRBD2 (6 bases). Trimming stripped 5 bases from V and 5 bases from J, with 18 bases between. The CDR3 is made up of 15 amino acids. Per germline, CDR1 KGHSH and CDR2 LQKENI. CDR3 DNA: TGTGCCAGCTCAAGCTCGACTAGTCGAGGCGAGACCCAGTACTTC. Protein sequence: CASSSSTSRGETQYF.

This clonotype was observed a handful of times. CDR3: CASRPSGIPRRNEQFF. The CDR3 DNA reads TGTGCCAGCAGACCCTCCGGGATACCGCGTCGGAATGAGCAGTTCTTC. The chain uses TRBV7-2 and TRBJ2-1; tentatively, D is TRBD2 (5 bases). Trimming left V 6 bases short and J 7 bases short, with 22 bases between. The germline V gene encodes CDR1 SGHTA and CDR2 FQGNSA. This CDR3 region has 16 residues. Complete variable domain (other parts from reference TRBV7-2 and TRBJ2-1): GAGVSQSPSNKVTEKGKDVELRCDPISGHTALYWYRQSLGQGLEFLIYFQGNSAPDKSGLPSDRFSAERTGGSVSTLTIQRTQQEDSAVYLCASRPSGIPRRNEQFFGPGTRLTVL.

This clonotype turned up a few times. The CDR3 protein is CASSAGTSNEQFF. In DNA form, the CDR3 reads TGTGCCAGCAGCGCCGGGACTTCTAATGAGCAGTTCTTC. This chain uses TRBV13 with TRBJ2-1, with D perhaps TRBD2 (6 bases). In germline, CDR1 is PRHDT, CDR2 FYEKMQ (reference sequence). The CDR3 has 13 amino acids. The V end was cut by 5 bases, the J end by 7 bases, with 12 bases between.

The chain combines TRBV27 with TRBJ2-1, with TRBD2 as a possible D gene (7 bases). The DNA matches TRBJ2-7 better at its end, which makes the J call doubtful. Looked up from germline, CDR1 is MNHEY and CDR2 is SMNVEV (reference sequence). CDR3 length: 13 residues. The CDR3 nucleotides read TGTGCCAGCAGGATAGGGGGGGACAACGAGCAGTACTTC. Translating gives CASRIGGDNEQYF.

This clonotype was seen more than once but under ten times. CDR3 DNA: TGCGCCAGCAGCTCGGGACAGGGGGCGCCCAATGAGCAGTTCTTC. Translation gives CASSSGQGAPNEQFF. The J gene is TRBJ2-1, the V gene TRBV5-1; 12 positions agree with TRBD1. In germline, CDR1 is SGHRS, CDR2 YFSETQ. The CDR3 has 15 residues. Trimming at V came to 3 bases and at J to 6 bases, leaving 4 bases not matched to a gene.

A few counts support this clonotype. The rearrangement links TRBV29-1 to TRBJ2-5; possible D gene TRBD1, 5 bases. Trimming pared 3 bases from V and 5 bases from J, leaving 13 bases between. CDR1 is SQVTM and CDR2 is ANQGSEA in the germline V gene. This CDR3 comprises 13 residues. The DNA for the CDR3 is TGCAGCGTTGAGGCTTTCTCAGGGGAGACCCAGTACTTC. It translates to CSVEAFSGETQYF. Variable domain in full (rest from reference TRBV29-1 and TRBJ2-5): SAVISQKPSRDICQRGTSLTIQCQVDSQVTMMFWYRQQPGQSLTLIATANQGSEATYESGFVIDKFPISRPNLTFSTLTVSNMSPEDSSIYLCSVEAFSGETQYFGPGTRLLVL.

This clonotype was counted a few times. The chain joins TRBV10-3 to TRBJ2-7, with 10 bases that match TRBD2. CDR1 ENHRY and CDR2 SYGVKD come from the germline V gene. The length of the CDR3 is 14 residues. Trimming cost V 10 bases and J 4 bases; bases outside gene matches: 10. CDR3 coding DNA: TGTGCCACCCTCCCAGGACTAGCGGCTTACGAGCAGTACTTC. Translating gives CATLPGLAAYEQYF.

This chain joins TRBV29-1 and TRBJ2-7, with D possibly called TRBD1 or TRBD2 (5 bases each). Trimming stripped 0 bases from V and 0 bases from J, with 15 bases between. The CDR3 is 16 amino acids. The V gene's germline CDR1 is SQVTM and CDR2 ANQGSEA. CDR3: CSVEDGDQVNSYEQYF. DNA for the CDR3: TGCAGCGTTGAAGATGGGGACCAGGTGAACTCCTACGAGCAGTACTTC.

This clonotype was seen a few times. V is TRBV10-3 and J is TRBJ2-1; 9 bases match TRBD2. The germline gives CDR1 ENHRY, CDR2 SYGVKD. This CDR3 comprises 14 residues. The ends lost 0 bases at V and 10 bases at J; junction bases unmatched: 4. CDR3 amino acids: CAISESKREDEQFF. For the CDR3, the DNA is TGTGCCATCAGTGAGTCCAAGCGGGAGGACGAGCAGTTCTTC.

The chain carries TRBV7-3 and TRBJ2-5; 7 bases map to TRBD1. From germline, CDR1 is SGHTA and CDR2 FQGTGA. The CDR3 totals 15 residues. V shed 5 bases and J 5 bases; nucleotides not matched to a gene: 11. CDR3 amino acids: CASSRWDSATETQYF. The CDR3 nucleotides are TGTGCCAGCAGCCGTTGGGACAGCGCCACCGAGACCCAGTACTTC.

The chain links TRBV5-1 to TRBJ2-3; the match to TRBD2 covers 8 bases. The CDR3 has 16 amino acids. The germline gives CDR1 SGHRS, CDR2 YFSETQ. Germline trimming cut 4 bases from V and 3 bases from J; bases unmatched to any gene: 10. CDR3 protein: CASSRAVSGGTDTQYF. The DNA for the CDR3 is TGCGCCAGCAGCCGCGCAGTGAGCGGGGGTACAGATACGCAGTATTTT.

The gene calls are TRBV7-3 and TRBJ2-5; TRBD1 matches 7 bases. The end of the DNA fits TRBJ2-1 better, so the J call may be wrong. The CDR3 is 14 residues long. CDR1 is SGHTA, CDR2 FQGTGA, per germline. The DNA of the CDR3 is TGTGCCAGCAGCTTGATAGGGGGCGACGGTGAGCAGTTCTTC. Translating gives CASSLIGGDGEQFF.

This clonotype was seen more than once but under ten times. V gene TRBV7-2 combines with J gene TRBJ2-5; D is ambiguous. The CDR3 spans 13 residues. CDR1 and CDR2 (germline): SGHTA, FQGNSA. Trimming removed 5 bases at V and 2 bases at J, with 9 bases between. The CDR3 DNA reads TGTGCCAGCAGCCAGGCCTTGCAAGAGACCCAGTACTTC. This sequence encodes CASSQALQETQYF. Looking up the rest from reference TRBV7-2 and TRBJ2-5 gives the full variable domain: GAGVSQSPSNKVTEKGKDVELRCDPISGHTALYWYRQSLGQGLEFLIYFQGNSAPDKSGLPSDRFSAERTGGSVSTLTIQRTQQEDSAVYLCASSQALQETQYFGPGTRLLVL.

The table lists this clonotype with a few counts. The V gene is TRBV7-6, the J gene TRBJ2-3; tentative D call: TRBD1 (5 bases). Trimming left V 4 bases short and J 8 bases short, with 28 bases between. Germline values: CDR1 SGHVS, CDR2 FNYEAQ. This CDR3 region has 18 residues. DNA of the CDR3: TGTGCCAGCAGCTCCAGCTTCCCCCAGGTAGAAGGGCAGGGTACGCAGTATTTT. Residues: CASSSSFPQVEGQGTQYF.

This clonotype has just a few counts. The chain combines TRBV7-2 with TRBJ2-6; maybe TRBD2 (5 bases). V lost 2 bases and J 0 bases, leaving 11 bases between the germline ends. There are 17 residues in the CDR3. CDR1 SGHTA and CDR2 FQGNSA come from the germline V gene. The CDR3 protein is CASSLRGALSGANVLTF. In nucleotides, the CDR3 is TGTGCCAGCAGCTTACGGGGAGCACTCTCTGGGGCCAACGTCCTGACTTTC.

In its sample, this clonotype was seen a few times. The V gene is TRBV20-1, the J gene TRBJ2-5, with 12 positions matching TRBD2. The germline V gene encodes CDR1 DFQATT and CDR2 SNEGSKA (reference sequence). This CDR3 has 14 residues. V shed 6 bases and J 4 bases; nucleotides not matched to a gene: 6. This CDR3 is CSAQTSGSVETQYF. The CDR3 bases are TGCAGTGCGCAGACTAGCGGGAGTGTAGAGACCCAGTACTTC.

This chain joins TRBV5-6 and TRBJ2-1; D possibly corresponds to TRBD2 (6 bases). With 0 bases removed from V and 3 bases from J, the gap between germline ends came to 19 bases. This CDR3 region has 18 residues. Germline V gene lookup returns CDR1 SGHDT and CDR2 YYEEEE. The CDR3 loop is CASSLALGSSPFYNEQFF. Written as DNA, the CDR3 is TGTGCCAGCAGCTTGGCCCTCGGGAGCAGCCCATTCTACAATGAGCAGTTCTTC. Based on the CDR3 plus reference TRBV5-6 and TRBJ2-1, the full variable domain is DAGVTQSPTHLIKTRGQQVTLRCSPKSGHDTVSWYQQALGQGPQFIFQYYEEEERQRGNFPDRFSGHQFPNYSSELNVNALLLGDSALYLCASSLALGSSPFYNEQFFGPGTRLTVL.

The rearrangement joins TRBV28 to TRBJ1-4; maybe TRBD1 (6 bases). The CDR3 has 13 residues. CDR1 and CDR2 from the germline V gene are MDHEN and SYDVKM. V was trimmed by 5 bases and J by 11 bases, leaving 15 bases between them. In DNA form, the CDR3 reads TGTGCCAGCAGTGCAAAGGACAGAGACAAACTGTTTTTT. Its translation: CASSAKDRDKLFF. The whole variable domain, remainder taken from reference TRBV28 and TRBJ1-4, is DVKVTQSSRYLVKRTGEKVFLECVQDMDHENMFWYRQDPGLGLRLIYFSYDVKMKEKGDIPEGYSVSREKKERFSLILESASTNQTSMYLCASSAKDRDKLFFGSGTQLSVL.

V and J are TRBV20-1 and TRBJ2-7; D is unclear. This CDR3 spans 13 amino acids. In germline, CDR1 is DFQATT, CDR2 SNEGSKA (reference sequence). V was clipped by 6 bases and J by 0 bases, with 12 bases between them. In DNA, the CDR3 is TGCAGTGCATCCTGGGCTAGCTCCTACGAGCAGTACTTC. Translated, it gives CSASWASSYEQYF.

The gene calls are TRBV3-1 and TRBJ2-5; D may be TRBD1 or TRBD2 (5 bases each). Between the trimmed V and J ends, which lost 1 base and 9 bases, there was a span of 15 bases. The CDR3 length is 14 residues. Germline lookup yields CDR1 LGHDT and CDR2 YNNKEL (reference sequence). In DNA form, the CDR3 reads TGTGCCAGCAGCCAAGGGGACGAGGGTTGGGCCCAGTACTTC. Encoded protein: CASSQGDEGWAQYF.